The next 3 T cell receptor beta chains were all read from a single sample in a study of blood T cells in healthy people across ages. The authors ran a second PCR of roughly 6 to 12 cycles using a sample-barcoded 5' primer and a J-beta primer mix. A single record per CDR3 protein comes from TCRdb applying MiXCR to the 5' RACE reads. The sample lists roughly 1 million distinct CDR3 sequences, approximately 26% occurring once. These data also featured in a second study, about T cells of mothers and their children.

Sequenced: blood. These receptors originate from a girl aged 2-10 years in good health.

The chain recombines TRBV9 with TRBJ2-2, with 8 bases aligning to TRBD1. Germline CDR1 and CDR2: SGDLS and YYNGEE. V was pared by 0 bases and J by 4 bases, with 5 bases of the junction left unmatched. The CDR3 has 16 residues. This chain's CDR3 is CASSVVAGGSTGELFF. The CDR3 DNA reads TGTGCCAGCAGCGTAGTCGCAGGGGGCAGCACCGGGGAGCTGTTTTTT.

This clonotype has only a few counts. This chain links TRBV10-3 with TRBJ1-4; TRBD1 aligns across 7 bases. Germline assignment: CDR1 ENHRY and CDR2 SYGVKD. V shed 0 bases and J 7 bases; nucleotides not matched to a gene: 11. This CDR3 has 17 amino acids. CDR3 in amino acids: CAISESGNRGSPEKLFF. In nucleotides, the CDR3 is TGTGCCATCAGTGAGTCGGGGAACAGGGGAAGTCCTGAAAAACTGTTTTTT.

This clonotype turned up a few times. The chain employs TRBV5-1 and TRBJ2-3, with D possibly TRBD1 on 5 matching bases. The germline V gene encodes CDR1 SGHRS and CDR2 YFSETQ. The CDR3 has 16 amino acids. With 4 bases removed from V and 0 bases from J, the gap between germline ends came to 15 bases. The CDR3 protein is CASSPTRQSSTDTQYF. As DNA, the CDR3 is TGCGCCAGCAGCCCCACCCGACAGAGCAGCACAGATACGCAGTATTTT.